This T cell receptor beta chain was obtained from a study of tumor-infiltrating lymphocytes in primary liver carcinoma. General observations from the study: A fraction of only about 8-25% of top clones appeared in all five tumor regions. Tumor-adjacent and tumor-blood pairs overlapped less than tumor region pairs did.

A constant-region primer served to make TCR beta cDNA from about 500 ng total RNA. What produced the TCR beta libraries was three nested multiplex PCR rounds using slightly modified ARM-PCR. PCR rounds one and two used TRBV1-TRBV30 forward primers with a C-beta reverse primer for roughly 9 cycles each. TCRdb ran MiXCR on the multiplex PCR reads and lists one entry per CDR3 protein. The sample consists of approximately 74,000 distinct CDR3 sequences, 65% to 75% of them appearing once. In its sample, this clonotype was seen a few times. As yet, its antigen is unknown. A read error is possible here, since a much larger clone lies one base away. This CDR3 spans 13 amino acids. Germline CDR1 is GTSNPN and CDR2 is SVGIG (reference sequence). For each extraction, RNA and DNA were obtained together from approximately 20-30 mg of unsorted bulk tissue. Every tumor contributed samples taken at five separate regions.

Sequenced: liver tumor tissue from sampling region 4. The sample's subset: tumor region T4, right-lateral pole. This sequence originates from a woman aged 55 to 70 with primary liver carcinoma and hepatitis B virus infection. The rearrangement uses TRBV30 and TRBJ1-1; D gene ambiguous. DNA of the CDR3: TGTGCAACGAGATGGCCGAGCAACACTGAAGCTTTCTTT. As protein: CATRWPSNTEAFF.